Described below is a single TCR beta chain sequence and its context. The antigen is unknown. A sample-barcoded 5' primer and a J-beta primer mix were used in a second PCR of about 7 to 12 cycles. Each cDNA molecule was tagged by a template-switch adaptor with 12 random nucleotides. TCRdb itself ran the 5' RACE reads through MiXCR, one entry per CDR3 protein. The sample consists of about 320,000 distinct CDR3 sequences, roughly 26% of them appearing once. This CDR3 is 14 amino acids long. V gave up 3 bases and J gave up 10 bases, with 16 bases separating them. CDR1 is MGHRA and CDR2 is YSYEKL in the germline V gene. The record originates from a study of blood T cells in healthy people across ages. Study-wide findings and caveats: Unknown donor CMV status possibly confounded expanded clonotype changes.

Healthy Russian Caucasian donors spanned ages about 6 to 90 years. This clonotype originated in a woman aged 70-85 years in good health. Sequencing was performed on blood. This sequence joins TRBV4-1 and TRBJ2-1; possible D gene TRBD1, 6 bases. CDR3 bases: TGCGCCAGCAGCCAGATAGTCCTTCAGGGGGAGCAGTTCTTC. Translating gives CASSQIVLQGEQFF.